The 21 T cell receptor beta chains listed next were all sequenced from one sample in a study of cytotoxic CD8 clonotypes in ibrutinib-treated CLL. Clones were read by immunoSEQ multiplex PCR, and TCRdb kept only the in-frame ones, dropping some. The sample has more than 70,000 clones, around 79% seen once. Sequenced here: PBMCs, sampled after 12 months of ibrutinib treatment. These TCRs come from a human donor with chronic lymphocytic leukemia.

V and J are TRBV19 and TRBJ2-4; a possible D gene is TRBD2 (6 bases). Germline assignment: CDR1 LNHDA and CDR2 SQIVND (reference sequence). This CDR3 is built from 14 residues. Trimming cost V 3 bases and J 8 bases, with 14 bases left between them. CDR3: CASSISRGRDIQYF. The CDR3, as DNA: TGTGCCAGTAGTATCTCGCGGGGTCGTGACATTCAGTACTTC.

There are a few counts of this clone. The chain is built from TRBV28 and TRBJ1-5, with D uncertain. Germline-derived CDR1 and CDR2 are MDHEN and SYDVKM. Trimming shortened V by 6 bases and J by 4 bases, and 10 bases separated the two germline ends. The CDR3 contains 13 residues. The CDR3 here is CASSPRGNQPQHF. The CDR3 nucleotides are TGTGCCAGCAGCCCCCGAGGAAATCAGCCCCAGCATTTT.

V gene TRBV7-2 combines with J gene TRBJ1-2; no clear D. The CDR3 is 12 amino acids. V gave up 3 bases and J gave up 7 bases, with 9 bases separating them. Germline CDR1 SGHTA, CDR2 FQGNSA. The CDR3 protein is CASSLDGRGYTF. CDR3 in DNA: TGTGCCAGCAGCTTGGACGGCCGTGGCTACACCTTC.

The V gene is TRBV27, the J gene TRBJ2-5; possibly TRBD1 or TRBD2 for D (5 bases each). Germline CDR1 reads MNHEY; CDR2 reads SMNVEV (reference sequence). V was shortened by 6 bases and J by 5 bases, with 13 bases between the two germline ends. The CDR3 runs 13 residues. The CDR3 loop reads CASRPGNRETQYF. The CDR3, as DNA: TGTGCCAGCAGGCCGGGGAACAGGGAGACCCAGTACTTC.

V and J are TRBV28 and TRBJ2-3; 8 bases fit TRBD2. Germline assignment: CDR1 MDHEN and CDR2 SYDVKM. The CDR3 loop spans 17 amino acids. The V segment lost 5 bases and the J segment 7 bases; nucleotides outside the gene matches: 17. CDR3 bases: TGTGCCAGCAGTCCCGCCCAGCTCATCGGGGGGGCCTATACGCAGTATTTT. Translation: CASSPAQLIGGAYTQYF.

V is TRBV5-4 and J is TRBJ2-3; tentatively, D is TRBD2 (7 bases). CDR3 size: 14 residues. Germline CDR1 SGHNT, CDR2 YYREEE (reference sequence). The ends were cut back, 4 bases at V and 1 base at J, with 10 bases in the middle. CDR3 sequence (DNA): TGTGCCAGCAGCCCGGGGGGCCGCACAGATACGCAGTATTTT. Its protein is CASSPGGRTDTQYF.

This clone was counted between two and nine times. V usage is TRBV7-2 and J usage is TRBJ1-1; TRBD1 matches at 8 bases. Per germline, CDR1 SGHTA and CDR2 FQGNSA. CDR3 length: 16 amino acids. Trimming removed 2 bases from V and 4 bases from J; junction bases left unmatched: 9. CDR3 in amino acids: CASSLTPQGAATEAFF. The DNA of the CDR3 is TGTGCCAGCAGCTTAACCCCTCAGGGGGCGGCCACTGAAGCTTTCTTT.

CDR3 sequence: CASSPGLGNQPQHF. The CDR3 bases are TGTGCCAGCAGTCCAGGTTTGGGCAATCAGCCCCAGCATTTT. V and J are TRBV28 and TRBJ1-5; D call uncertain. V shed 5 bases and J shed 2 bases, with 10 bases lying between them. The germline V gene has CDR1 MDHEN and CDR2 SYDVKM. The CDR3 is 14 amino acids.

This chain joins TRBV18 and TRBJ1-4, with D maybe TRBD1 (5 bases). This CDR3 region has 16 residues. Trimming pared 3 bases from V and 0 bases from J, leaving 11 bases between. Germline V gene data show CDR1 as KGHSH and CDR2 as LQKENI. The CDR3 loop reads CASSPGTYATNEKLFF. For the CDR3, the DNA is TGTGCCAGCTCACCGGGGACGTATGCAACTAATGAAAAACTGTTTTTT.

The chain joins TRBV2 to TRBJ2-1; no definite D call. The CDR3 runs to 13 residues. The germline V and J ends were trimmed by 6 bases and 4 bases, with 10 bases remaining between them. Germline assignment: CDR1 SNHLY and CDR2 FYNNEI. DNA for the CDR3: TGTGCCAGCAGGGTCGACTTTTACAATGAGCAGTTCTTC. Translated, it gives CASRVDFYNEQFF.

This chain joins TRBV28 and TRBJ2-2; D is possibly TRBD2 (5 bases). CDR1 and CDR2 (germline): MDHEN, SYDVKM. The CDR3 spans 18 residues. V shed 2 bases and J shed 4 bases, with 20 bases lying between them. CDR3: CASSLGGAGLGVTGELFF. CDR3 DNA: TGTGCCAGCAGTTTAGGCGGTGCGGGCCTAGGTGTCACCGGGGAGCTGTTTTTT.

The chain combines TRBV11-2 with TRBJ2-1, with 7 positions matching TRBD2. The CDR3 is made up of 15 amino acids. The V and J ends lost 2 bases and 6 bases, in that order; junction bases with no gene match: 7. Germline assignment: CDR1 SGHAT and CDR2 FQNNGV. CDR3 in DNA: TGTGCCAGCAGCTTAACCGGGGGGTGGCTCAATGAGCAGTTCTTC. Amino acid sequence: CASSLTGGWLNEQFF. Filled out from reference TRBV11-2 and TRBJ2-1, the complete variable domain reads EAGVAQSPRYKIIEKRQSVAFWCNPISGHATLYWYQQILGQGPKLLIQFQNNGVVDDSQLPKDRFSAERLKGVDSTLKIQPAKLEDSAVYLCASSLTGGWLNEQFFGPGTRLTVL.

J is TRBJ2-7 and V is TRBV10-3; 13 bases agree with TRBD2. Unmatched junction bases numbered 3, after V lost 6 bases and J lost 4 bases. The CDR3 totals 14 residues. CDR1 and CDR2 (germline): ENHRY, SYGVKD. CDR3 coding DNA: TGTGCCATCAGACCGACTAGCGGGGGGTACGAGCAGTACTTC. Protein product: CAIRPTSGGYEQYF.

The CDR3 DNA reads as TGCAGCGTTGGGGTGACTGTCACTGAAGCTTTCTTT. Its translation: CSVGVTVTEAFF. The chain uses TRBV29-1 and TRBJ1-1; D unresolved. Trimming stripped 4 bases from V and 4 bases from J, with 10 bases between. The CDR3 covers 12 residues. The germline V gene encodes CDR1 SQVTM and CDR2 ANQGSEA.

The rearrangement links TRBV11-3 to TRBJ2-7; D ambiguous. This CDR3 has 16 residues. The V end was cut by 5 bases, the J end by 3 bases, with 20 bases between. The germline V gene has CDR1 SGHNT and CDR2 YENEEA. CDR3 loop: CASSPGAVEPDYEQYF. The CDR3 bases are TGTGCCAGCAGCCCCGGCGCCGTCGAACCCGACTACGAGCAGTACTTC.

In DNA form, the CDR3 reads TGCGCCAGCAGCCAAGCCCCGGGGGGTGGGGGCACAGATACGCAGTATTTT. Protein product: CASSQAPGGGGTDTQYF. This chain joins TRBV4-3 and TRBJ2-3; 7 nucleotides agree with TRBD2. J gave up 1 base and V 1 base, and 8 bases lay outside the gene matches. The CDR3 spans 17 residues. Per the germline V gene, CDR1 is LGHNA and CDR2 is YSLEER.

The chain carries TRBV7-6 and TRBJ2-7; D remains ambiguous. Trimming left V 1 base short and J 1 base short, with 8 bases between. The CDR3 has 14 amino acids. Germline CDR1 reads SGHVS; CDR2 reads FNYEAQ. The CDR3 DNA sequence: TGTGCCAGCAGCTTAGAGGTCAGATCCTACGAGCAGTACTTC. Amino acids: CASSLEVRSYEQYF. The full variable domain, rest sourced from reference TRBV7-6 and TRBJ2-7, is GAGVSQSPRYKVTKRGQDVALRCDPISGHVSLYWYRQALGQGPEFLTYFNYEAQQDKSGLPNDRFSAERPEGSISTLTIQRTEQRDSAMYRCASSLEVRSYEQYFGPGTRLTVT.

This clone was seen more than once but under ten times. The V and J genes are TRBV28 and TRBJ1-4; D unclear. The CDR3 spans 14 residues. From germline, CDR1 is MDHEN and CDR2 SYDVKM. V lost 6 bases, J lost 8 bases, and 16 bases lay in between. The CDR3 is CASSPRHWREKLFF. The CDR3 DNA reads TGTGCCAGCAGCCCCAGGCACTGGAGGGAAAAACTGTTTTTT.

The gene calls are TRBV7-9 and TRBJ2-5; D not certain. Between the trimmed V and J ends, which lost 6 bases and 3 bases, there was a span of 8 bases. This CDR3 contains 12 residues. From germline, CDR1 is SEHNR and CDR2 FQNEAQ (reference sequence). CDR3 protein: CASRVGKETQYF. Written as DNA, the CDR3 is TGTGCCAGCAGGGTTGGGAAAGAGACCCAGTACTTC.

The chain carries TRBV7-8 and TRBJ2-7; D remains unclear. Germline V CDR1 and CDR2: SGHVS, FQNEAQ. The CDR3 sequence is 13 residues long. V lost 6 bases to trimming and J lost 0 bases, with 9 bases between them. In nucleotides, the CDR3 is TGTGCCAGCAGTAAACGAGGCTCCTACGAGCAGTACTTC. As protein: CASSKRGSYEQYF. Complete variable domain (other parts from reference TRBV7-8 and TRBJ2-7): GAGVSQSPRYKVAKRGQDVALRCDPISGHVSLFWYQQALGQGPEFLTYFQNEAQLDKSGLPSDRFFAERPEGSVSTLKIQRTQQEDSAVYLCASSKRGSYEQYFGPGTRLTVT.

The chain has TRBV5-1 and TRBJ2-3; no definite D call. V was clipped by 6 bases and J by 4 bases, with 9 bases between them. CDR3 size: 12 residues. The germline gives CDR1 SGHRS, CDR2 YFSETQ. CDR3 residues: CASTGGPDTQYF. The CDR3 bases are TGCGCCAGCACTGGCGGCCCAGATACGCAGTATTTT.